Sequencing of this TCR beta chain was carried out in a study of T cells in Graves' hyperthyroidism and ophthalmopathy. As for the study in general: Pretreatment peripheral blood was obtained at initial diagnosis.

CDR1 is ENHRY, CDR2 SYGVKD, per germline. This CDR3 is 13 amino acids long. In the case of this clonotype: A read error may be the cause here, since a much bigger clone is one base away.

RNA transcripts served as the template for amplifying TCR beta CDR3 regions. HTBI primers were employed in a first-round RT-PCR of the TCR CDR3. TCRdb passed the multiplex PCR reads through MiXCR, listing each CDR3 protein once. Of fewer than 900,000 distinct CDR3 sequences listed, about a sixth are singletons. The receptor was isolated from a man in his late teens or twenties with Graves' hyperthyroidism. The specimen was blood. The chain links TRBV10-3 to TRBJ1-2; TRBD1 aligns across 8 bases. CDR3 nucleotide sequence: TGTGCCATCACCACGGGACAGGCGGATGGCTGCACCTTC. The encoded protein is CAITTGQADGCTF.